The 31 T cell receptor beta chains in this list originate from one sample, sequenced in a study of blood T cell repertoires in COVID-19. This table comes from immunoSEQ multiplex PCR, and its TCRdb copy is limited to in-frame clones, with some not included. Found here are approximately 200,000 clones, roughly 80% of them singletons; the top ten hold around 5.4%. Material for sequencing was peripheral blood. All receptors come from a human donor in a cohort sampled during active COVID-19.

The chain is built from TRBV19 and TRBJ2-2; D is perhaps TRBD1 (6 bases). The V and J ends lost 3 bases and 7 bases respectively, with 12 bases between them. Germline lookup yields CDR1 LNHDA and CDR2 SQIVND (reference sequence). The CDR3 covers 14 residues. In DNA, the CDR3 is TGTGCCAGTAGTATCGGGACATTAAACGGGGAGCTGTTTTTT. Translation gives CASSIGTLNGELFF.

The chain is built from TRBV5-1 and TRBJ2-2, with 7 bases lining up with TRBD1. V shed 4 bases and J 3 bases; nucleotides not matched to a gene: 3. The CDR3 sequence is 14 residues long. Looked up from germline, CDR1 is SGHRS and CDR2 is YFSETQ. This chain's CDR3 is CASSPGQHTGELFF. The CDR3 nucleotides read TGCGCCAGCAGCCCGGGACAGCACACCGGGGAGCTGTTTTTT.

The rearrangement links TRBV19 to TRBJ1-2, with a weak D call TRBD1 (6 bases). Germline CDR1 LNHDA, CDR2 SQIVND (reference sequence). The CDR3 is 15 amino acids. V was clipped by 3 bases and J by 2 bases, with 13 bases between them. The CDR3 reads CASSIPNRENYGYTF. The CDR3 nucleotides are TGTGCCAGTAGTATCCCGAACAGGGAAAACTATGGCTACACCTTC. The full variable domain, completed using reference TRBV19 and TRBJ1-2, is DGGITQSPKYLFRKEGQNVTLSCEQNLNHDAMYWYRQDPGQGLRLIYYSQIVNDFQKGDIAEGYSVSREKKESFPLTVTSAQKNPTAFYLCASSIPNRENYGYTFGSGTRLTVV.

The rearrangement uses TRBV28 and TRBJ1-5; tentatively, D is TRBD1 (5 bases). Trimming pared 3 bases from V and 9 bases from J, leaving 15 bases between. In germline, CDR1 is MDHEN, CDR2 SYDVKM. CDR3 size: 14 residues. For the CDR3, the DNA is TGTGCCAGCAGTTTTCCTGCGAGAAGGGGGCCCCAGCATTTT. Translated: CASSFPARRGPQHF.

Regarding this clone: Other nucleotide sequences from this sample produce the same CDR3. V is TRBV7-2 and J is TRBJ1-5, with D perhaps TRBD1 (6 bases). The V gene's germline CDR1 is SGHTA and CDR2 FQGNSA. Trimming cost V 1 base and J 7 bases, with 11 bases left between them. There are 14 residues in the CDR3. CDR3 coding DNA: TGTGCCAGCAGCTTAGGGACAGTACCCCAGCCCCAGCATTTT. Amino acid sequence: CASSLGTVPQPQHF.

This clone occurred once. The chain is built from TRBV6-2 or TRBV6-3 and TRBJ2-1; 11 bases align to TRBD2. CDR1 MNHEY and CDR2 SVGEGT come from the germline V gene. V was pared by 6 bases and J by 15 bases, with 4 bases of the junction left unmatched. This CDR3 comprises 11 residues. The DNA for the CDR3 is TGTGCCAGCAGCCAGGGGACTAGCGGGTTCTTC. Translating gives CASSQGTSGFF.

V usage is TRBV4-3 and J usage is TRBJ1-2, with D unclear. The CDR3 has 13 amino acids. CDR1 LGHNA and CDR2 YSLEER come from the germline V gene. Deletions cut 1 base from V and 1 base from J, with 4 bases between. The CDR3 sequence is CASSQGLNYGYTF. The CDR3 DNA reads TGCGCCAGCAGCCAAGGTCTTAACTATGGCTACACCTTC.

V gene TRBV6-5 combines with J gene TRBJ1-4; no reliable D call. The CDR3 runs 15 residues. Germline assignment: CDR1 MNHEY and CDR2 SVGAGI. Trimming stripped 5 bases from V and 0 bases from J, with 10 bases between. CDR3 coding DNA: TGTGCCAGCAGTCATCGACAAGCAACTAATGAAAAACTGTTTTTT. It translates to CASSHRQATNEKLFF.

The chain carries TRBV28 and TRBJ1-5; the match to TRBD1 covers 9 bases. This CDR3 comprises 17 residues. CDR1 is MDHEN, CDR2 SYDVKM, per germline. J was trimmed by 0 bases and V by 5 bases; bases with no gene match: 8. The CDR3 loop is CASSPPRQGGSNQPQHF. The CDR3 DNA reads as TGTGCCAGCAGTCCCCCTCGACAGGGGGGTAGCAATCAGCCCCAGCATTTT.

The chain recombines TRBV11-1 with TRBJ2-6; D is unresolved. The V end lost 2 bases, the J end lost 0 bases, and 5 bases lay between the germline ends. The germline V gene has CDR1 SGHAT and CDR2 FQDESV (reference sequence). CDR3 length equals 15 residues. DNA for the CDR3: TGTGCCAGCAGCTTAACGAGCTCTGGGGCCAACGTCCTGACTTTC. This codes for CASSLTSSGANVLTF.

V and J are TRBV4-2 and TRBJ2-5, with TRBD1 as a possible D gene (6 bases). The CDR3 sequence is 14 residues long. Trimming cost V 2 bases and J 2 bases, with 9 bases left between them. Germline CDR1 and CDR2: LGHNA and YNFKEQ. The CDR3 loop reads CASSQYQGQETQYF. CDR3 nucleotide sequence: TGTGCCAGCAGCCAATACCAGGGGCAAGAGACCCAGTACTTC.

V gene TRBV15 combines with J gene TRBJ1-2, with D tentatively TRBD1 (6 bases). The CDR3 covers 12 residues. Trimming shortened V by 8 bases and J by 2 bases, and 9 bases separated the two germline ends. Germline V lookup: CDR1 LNHNV, CDR2 YYDKDF (reference sequence). The CDR3 sequence: CATAQGNYGYTF. CDR3 nucleotide sequence: TGTGCCACCGCACAGGGCAACTATGGCTACACCTTC.

This sequence joins TRBV16 and TRBJ2-5; no clear D gene. The V gene's germline CDR1 is KGHSY and CDR2 FQNENV. This CDR3 comprises 14 residues. V shed 0 bases and J shed 0 bases, with 5 bases lying between them. CDR3 sequence: CASSQSAYQETQYF. Here the CDR3 DNA reads TGTGCCAGCAGCCAATCAGCATACCAAGAGACCCAGTACTTC.

The V call is TRBV3-1 (or the pseudogene TRBV3-2), the J call TRBJ1-5; D is unclear. Trimming removed 1 base at V and 2 bases at J, with 3 bases between. CDR1 is LGHDT and CDR2 is YNNKEL in the germline V gene (reference sequence). The CDR3 covers 13 residues. The DNA of the CDR3 is TGTGCCAGCAGCCAAGCGGGCAATCAGCCCCAGCATTTT. Protein sequence: CASSQAGNQPQHF.

This clone appeared a few times. This chain links TRBV18 with TRBJ2-7; D uncertain. Germline CDR1 and CDR2: KGHSH and LQKENI. This CDR3 has 15 amino acids. With 3 bases removed from V and 4 bases from J, the gap between germline ends came to 16 bases. CDR3 sequence (DNA): TGTGCCAGCTCACCCGGTGGGCCTATTGGATACGAGCAGTACTTC. It is translated as CASSPGGPIGYEQYF.

The chain carries TRBV2 and TRBJ1-3; D is ambiguous. Germline lookup yields CDR1 SNHLY and CDR2 FYNNEI. This CDR3 comprises 15 residues. Trimming removed 4 bases at V and 0 bases at J, with 10 bases between. The CDR3 region is CASSAEQVSGNTIYF. CDR3 nucleotides: TGTGCCAGCAGTGCCGAGCAGGTCTCTGGAAACACCATATATTTT.

The chain recombines TRBV5-6 with TRBJ1-5; 10 nucleotides line up with TRBD1. CDR1 SGHDT and CDR2 YYEEEE come from the germline V gene. CDR3 length equals 14 residues. The V and J ends lost 7 bases and 4 bases, in that order; junction bases with no gene match: 5. The CDR3, as DNA: TGTGCCAGCGCTAGGACAGGGGGAAATCAGCCCCAGCATTTT. Its translation: CASARTGGNQPQHF. The full variable domain, rest sourced from reference TRBV5-6 and TRBJ1-5, is DAGVTQSPTHLIKTRGQQVTLRCSPKSGHDTVSWYQQALGQGPQFIFQYYEEEERQRGNFPDRFSGHQFPNYSSELNVNALLLGDSALYLCASARTGGNQPQHFGDGTRLSIL.

This sequence joins TRBV6-5 and TRBJ1-2, with 10 nucleotides matching TRBD1. The CDR3 totals 13 residues. With 10 bases clipped from V and 4 bases from J, the junction kept 6 bases outside the gene matches. The germline V gene encodes CDR1 MNHEY and CDR2 SVGAGI. DNA for the CDR3: TGTGCCAACCGGGACAGGGGACCCTATGGCTACACCTTC. Encoded protein: CANRDRGPYGYTF.

The chain uses TRBV7-3 and TRBJ2-3; 8 bases line up with TRBD2. J was trimmed by 6 bases and V by 3 bases; bases with no gene match: 5. CDR3 size: 14 residues. The germline gives CDR1 SGHTA, CDR2 FQGTGA. This CDR3 reads CASSFSGSADTQYF. CDR3 DNA sequence: TGTGCCAGCAGCTTCAGCGGGAGTGCGGATACGCAGTATTTT. The full variable domain, in which reference TRBV7-3 and TRBJ2-3 provide the parts outside the CDR3, is GAGVSQTPSNKVTEKGKYVELRCDPISGHTALYWYRQSLGQGPEFLIYFQGTGAADDSGLPNDRFFAVRPEGSVSTLKIQRTERGDSAVYLCASSFSGSADTQYFGPGTRLTVL.

This chain joins TRBV3-1 (or the pseudogene TRBV3-2) and TRBJ2-7; D ambiguous. Germline V gene data show CDR1 as LGHDT and CDR2 as YNNKEL (reference sequence). V gave up 1 base and J gave up 5 bases, with 6 bases separating them. This CDR3 is built from 12 residues. The CDR3 loop reads CASSQVPNEQYF. The CDR3, as DNA: TGTGCCAGCAGCCAAGTTCCCAACGAGCAGTACTTC.

This sequence joins TRBV2 and TRBJ1-2, with D possibly being TRBD1 (5 bases). The CDR3 is made up of 14 amino acids. Trimming removed 5 bases at V and 4 bases at J, with 14 bases between. Germline CDR1 and CDR2: SNHLY and FYNNEI. CDR3 sequence reads: CASSSGGKLYGYTF. CDR3 coding DNA: TGTGCCAGCAGTTCGGGGGGGAAACTCTATGGCTACACCTTC.

This clone was seen a few times. The DNA for the CDR3 is TGTGCCAGCAGTACGAAGGAACGGCCCGGGAAGTACTTC. Encoded protein: CASSTKERPGKYF. The J gene is TRBJ2-4, the V gene TRBV6-2 or TRBV6-3, with a weak D call TRBD2 (5 bases). The CDR3 length is 13 residues. V gave up 5 bases and J gave up 14 bases, with 19 bases separating them. CDR1 is MNHEY, CDR2 SVGEGT, per germline.

This chain links TRBV2 with TRBJ2-7, with D possibly matching TRBD1 (6 bases). V was trimmed by 1 base and J by 2 bases, leaving 12 bases between them. Germline-derived CDR1 and CDR2 are SNHLY and FYNNEI. The CDR3 spans 15 residues. The CDR3 reads CASSEVQGFTYEQYF. CDR3 coding DNA: TGTGCCAGCAGTGAAGTACAGGGCTTTACCTACGAGCAGTACTTC.

The chain uses TRBV7-6 and TRBJ1-1, with D tentatively TRBD1 (6 bases). Germline lookup yields CDR1 SGHVS and CDR2 FNYEAQ. V was pared by 5 bases and J by 3 bases, with 10 bases between. The CDR3 has 13 amino acids. In DNA form, the CDR3 reads TGTGCCAGCAGCACTCAGGGGTACACTGAAGCTTTCTTT. Protein sequence: CASSTQGYTEAFF.

The chain recombines TRBV30 with TRBJ2-7, with 7 bases that match TRBD2. The J segment lost 1 base and the V segment lost 2 bases, leaving 8 bases of the junction unmatched. Germline V gene data show CDR1 as GTSNPN and CDR2 as SVGIG (reference sequence). The CDR3 covers 15 residues. The CDR3 DNA is TGTGCCTGGAGTCGGGCAGGGAGGGCTTCCTACGAGCAGTACTTC. Its protein product is CAWSRAGRASYEQYF.

This chain uses TRBV7-6 with TRBJ2-1, with TRBD2 matching 16 bases. The CDR3 extends over 15 amino acids. The ends lost 6 bases at V and 8 bases at J; junction bases unmatched: 4. Germline loops: CDR1 SGHVS, CDR2 FNYEAQ. CDR3 region: CASRGTSGRGYEQFF. The DNA of the CDR3 is TGTGCCAGCAGGGGGACTAGCGGGAGGGGCTATGAGCAGTTCTTC.

This chain uses TRBV7-2 with TRBJ1-2, with D tentatively TRBD1 (6 bases). The CDR3 has 14 residues. V dropped 5 bases and J dropped 2 bases, with 12 bases sitting between them. Germline values: CDR1 SGHTA, CDR2 FQGNSA. The CDR3 nucleotides read TGTGCCAGCAGCACCCAGCAGGGGAACTATGGCTACACCTTC. Translated, it gives CASSTQQGNYGYTF.

V usage is TRBV6-5 and J usage is TRBJ1-1, with 11 bases that match TRBD1. V dropped 7 bases and J dropped 7; count of bases not matched to a gene: 8. Per germline, CDR1 MNHEY and CDR2 SVGAGI. The CDR3 consists of 14 residues. CDR3 nucleotide sequence: TGTGCCAGCATCGGGGACAGGGGGGTCGGTGAAGCTTTCTTT. It codes for CASIGDRGVGEAFF.

The V call is TRBV2, the J call TRBJ1-1; 11 bases map to TRBD1. The V gene's germline CDR1 is SNHLY and CDR2 FYNNEI. The length of the CDR3 is 16 residues. V was pared by 6 bases and J by 5 bases, with 11 bases of the junction left unmatched. CDR3 loop: CASSADRGQMRTEAFF. In DNA, the CDR3 is TGTGCCAGCAGCGCGGACAGGGGGCAGATGAGAACTGAAGCTTTCTTT. Full variable domain (missing parts from reference TRBV2 and TRBJ1-1): EPEVTQTPSHQVTQMGQEVILRCVPISNHLYFYWYRQILGQKVEFLVSFYNNEISEKSEIFDDQFSVERPDGSNFTLKIRSTKLEDSAMYFCASSADRGQMRTEAFFGQGTRLTVV.

In this sample, this clone turned up once. The rearrangement uses TRBV28 and TRBJ1-3; D remains unclear. The germline V gene encodes CDR1 MDHEN and CDR2 SYDVKM. Trimming took off 5 bases at V and 4 bases at J, with 12 bases between the two ends. The CDR3 contains 14 residues. The CDR3 DNA follows: TGTGCCAGCAGTCCTCGTGGAGTCGGAAACACCATATATTTT. This gives the protein CASSPRGVGNTIYF.

The rearrangement uses TRBV2 and TRBJ1-1; 8 bases map to TRBD1. Germline values: CDR1 SNHLY, CDR2 FYNNEI. Trimming at V came to 7 bases and at J to 3 bases, leaving 10 bases not matched to a gene. This CDR3 is 15 amino acids long. The CDR3 DNA reads as TGTGCCAGCACGAGAACAGGGGGTACGTACACTGAAGCTTTCTTT. Translating gives CASTRTGGTYTEAFF.